The source of this T cell receptor beta chain is a study of T cells after yellow fever vaccination. Study-level information: When fractions had low cell numbers, they were prepared with SMART-Seq v4 Ultra Low Input. Study-wide results and caveats: Shared CD4/CD8 clonotypes were a small share, likely from convergent recombination.

A note on this clonotype: Its antigen is unidentified.

TCR cDNA was made by 5'RACE template switching, adding a universal primer site and UMIs. TCRdb used MiXCR to reprocess the 5' RACE reads, holding one entry per CDR3 protein. The table shows about 260,000 distinct CDR3 sequences, with 13% occurring only once. The receptor's source is a man younger than 45 who received the YFV17D yellow fever vaccine. The specimen comprised CD4+ T cells sorted from PBMCs, sampled 45 days after the yellow fever booster vaccination.

In DNA, the CDR3 is TGTGCCAGCAGACCCACGGGGTCTAGCAATCAGCCCCAGCATTTT. It specifies CASRPTGSSNQPQHF. This chain links TRBV7-2 with TRBJ1-5; D call uncertain. V was shortened by 6 bases and J by 0 bases, with 12 bases between the two germline ends. The V gene's germline CDR1 is SGHTA and CDR2 FQGNSA. The CDR3 runs to 15 residues.